The 12 T cell receptor beta chains in this list originate from one sample, sequenced in a study of CD8 T cells in Susac syndrome (dated by TCRdb to between 2018 and 2021). The library was obtained by the immunoSEQ multiplex PCR assay. RNA was extracted using the RNeasy kit, and roughly 0.45 to 1 ug of the RNA was reverse transcribed with random hexamers. TCRdb reprocessing: public reads trimmed at Q25 with fastp, clones called with MiXCR, in-frame beta chains kept. CDR3 protein duplicates are merged, each entry listing the most common genes and DNA. The sample table lists 45,000 to 55,000 distinct CDR3 sequences, 90% to 95% of them with a count of one. The ten largest clones add up to around 0.53% of the sample. Sequencing was done on a sample of CD8+ T cells from PBMCs. These receptors came from a human donor in good health.

This chain joins TRBV27 and TRBJ2-3, with a weak D call TRBD2 (6 bases). Germline V lookup: CDR1 MNHEY, CDR2 SMNVEV (reference sequence). V lost 0 bases and J lost 3, with 19 bases in between. CDR3 length: 18 residues. CDR3 DNA sequence: TGTGCCAGCAGTTTATCACTTATACGCGGGGTCGAAACAGATACGCAGTATTTT. Residues: CASSLSLIRGVETDTQYF.

The chain uses TRBV27 and TRBJ2-3; no reliable D call. Germline V lookup: CDR1 MNHEY, CDR2 SMNVEV (reference sequence). The CDR3 sequence is 13 residues long. Trimming took 4 bases from V and 2 from J, leaving 7 bases between them. Here the CDR3 reads CASSSRTTDTQYF. In DNA form, the CDR3 reads TGTGCCAGCAGTTCCCGGACCACAGATACGCAGTATTTT.

CDR3 loop: CASSVVDSNEQFF. In nucleotides, the CDR3 is TGTGCCAGCAGCGTAGTGGATTCCAATGAGCAGTTCTTC. The chain has TRBV9 and TRBJ2-1; D remains unclear. The V gene lost 0 bases and the J gene lost 6 bases, with 7 bases spanning the gap. The CDR3 runs to 13 residues. The germline V gene encodes CDR1 SGDLS and CDR2 YYNGEE.

This chain joins TRBV5-4 and TRBJ2-1; a possible D gene is TRBD2 (5 bases). CDR1 is SGHNT and CDR2 is YYREEE in the germline V gene (reference sequence). The CDR3 loop spans 15 amino acids. V gave up 0 bases and J gave up 3 bases, with 10 bases separating them. CDR3 region: CASSLEGLSYNEQFF. The CDR3 DNA reads as TGTGCCAGCAGCTTGGAAGGACTGAGCTACAATGAGCAGTTCTTC.

This chain links TRBV9 with TRBJ2-7; D is possibly TRBD1 (6 bases). V was trimmed by 0 bases and J by 0 bases, leaving 16 bases between them. The CDR3 length is 17 residues. Germline V lookup: CDR1 SGDLS, CDR2 YYNGEE. Here the CDR3 DNA reads TGTGCCAGCAGCGTAGGCCCCTACAGGGATTCCTCCTACGAGCAGTACTTC. Translating it yields CASSVGPYRDSSYEQYF.

This clonotype has a single count. The gene calls are TRBV13 and TRBJ2-5, with D perhaps TRBD2 (5 bases). CDR3 length equals 12 residues. The V end was cut by 2 bases, the J end by 5 bases, with 6 bases between. CDR1 PRHDT and CDR2 FYEKMQ come from the germline V gene (reference sequence). The CDR3 coding sequence is TGTGCCAGCAGCTTAAGAGGGGAGACCCAGTACTTC. It translates to CASSLRGETQYF. The variable domain in full, with the rest retrieved from reference TRBV13 and TRBJ2-5, is AAGVIQSPRHLIKEKRETATLKCYPIPRHDTVYWYQQGPGQDPQFLISFYEKMQSDKGSIPDRFSAQQFSDYHSELNMSSLELGDSALYFCASSLRGETQYFGPGTRLLVL.

V usage is TRBV2 and J usage is TRBJ1-2, with D perhaps TRBD1 (6 bases). This CDR3 is 14 amino acids long. Looked up from germline, CDR1 is SNHLY and CDR2 is FYNNEI. V lost 6 bases and J lost 6, with 17 bases in between. The CDR3 DNA sequence: TGTGCCAGCAGCGAAAGGGGACATAAGGATGGCTACACCTTC. Its protein product is CASSERGHKDGYTF.

The chain employs TRBV28 and TRBJ2-7; 7 nucleotides match TRBD2. This CDR3 region has 15 residues. Trimming at V came to 3 bases and at J to 0 bases, leaving 5 bases not matched to a gene. Germline V lookup: CDR1 MDHEN, CDR2 SYDVKM. As DNA, the CDR3 is TGTGCCAGCAGTTTTTGGCGGGAGTCCTCCTACGAGCAGTACTTC. Translation: CASSFWRESSYEQYF.

V gene TRBV28 combines with J gene TRBJ1-4; D call uncertain. CDR1 is MDHEN and CDR2 is SYDVKM in the germline V gene. Trimming cost V 2 bases and J 0 bases, with 7 bases left between them. CDR3 size: 15 residues. The CDR3 region is CASSLIQSTNEKLFF. DNA of the CDR3: TGTGCCAGCAGTTTAATCCAGTCAACTAATGAAAAACTGTTTTTT.

The chain joins TRBV5-1 to TRBJ2-6; TRBD1 or TRBD2 may be the D gene (5 bases each). The germline gives CDR1 SGHRS, CDR2 YFSETQ. The CDR3 has 18 residues. V was shortened by 4 bases and J by 0 bases, with 17 bases between the two germline ends. CDR3 region: CASSLIEGTLSGANVLTF. The CDR3 DNA reads as TGCGCCAGCAGCCTGATTGAAGGGACCCTCTCTGGGGCCAACGTCCTGACTTTC.

The chain employs TRBV20-1 and TRBJ2-5; D is perhaps TRBD2 (6 bases). CDR1 is DFQATT and CDR2 is SNEGSKA in the germline V gene (reference sequence). The CDR3 runs 12 residues. V was cut by 7 bases and J by 5 bases, with 14 bases left in between. The CDR3 sequence is CSGEVGDETQYF. The CDR3, as DNA: TGCAGTGGGGAGGTGGGGGACGAGACCCAGTACTTC.

The chain recombines TRBV15 with TRBJ2-1; D may be TRBD1 (6 bases). CDR1 and CDR2 from the germline V gene are LNHNV and YYDKDF (reference sequence). Trimming left V 0 bases short and J 4 bases short, with 13 bases between. CDR3 length: 16 residues. CDR3 region: CATSRDNRVGYNEQFF. The CDR3 DNA follows: TGTGCCACCAGCAGAGATAACAGGGTTGGGTACAATGAGCAGTTCTTC.